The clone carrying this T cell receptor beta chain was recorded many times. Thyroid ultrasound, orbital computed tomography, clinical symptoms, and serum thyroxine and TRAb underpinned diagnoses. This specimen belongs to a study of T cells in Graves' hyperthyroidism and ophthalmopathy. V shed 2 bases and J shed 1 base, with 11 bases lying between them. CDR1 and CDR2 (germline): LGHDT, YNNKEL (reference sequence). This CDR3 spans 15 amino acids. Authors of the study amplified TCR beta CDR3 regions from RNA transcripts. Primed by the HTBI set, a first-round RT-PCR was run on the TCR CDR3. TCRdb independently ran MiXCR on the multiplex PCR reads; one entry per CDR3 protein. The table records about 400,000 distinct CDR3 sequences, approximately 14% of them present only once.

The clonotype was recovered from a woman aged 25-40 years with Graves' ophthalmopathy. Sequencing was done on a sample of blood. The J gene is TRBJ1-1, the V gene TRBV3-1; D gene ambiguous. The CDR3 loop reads CASSQPGSGNTEAFF. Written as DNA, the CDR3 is TGTGCCAGCAGCCAACCTGGCTCAGGGAACACTGAAGCTTTCTTT.